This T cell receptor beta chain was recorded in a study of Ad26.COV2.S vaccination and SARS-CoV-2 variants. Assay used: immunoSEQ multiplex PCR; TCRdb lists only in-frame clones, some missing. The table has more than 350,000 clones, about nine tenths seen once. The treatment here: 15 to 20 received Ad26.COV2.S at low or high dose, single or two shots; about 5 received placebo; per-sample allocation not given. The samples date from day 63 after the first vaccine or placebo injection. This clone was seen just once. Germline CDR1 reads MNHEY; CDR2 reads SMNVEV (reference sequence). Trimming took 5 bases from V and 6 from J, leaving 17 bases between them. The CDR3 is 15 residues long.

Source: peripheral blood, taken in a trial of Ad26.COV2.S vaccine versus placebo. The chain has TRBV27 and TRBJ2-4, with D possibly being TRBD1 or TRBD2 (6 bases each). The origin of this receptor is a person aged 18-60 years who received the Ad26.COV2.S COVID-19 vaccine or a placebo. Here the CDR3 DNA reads TGTGCCAGCAGTCAATGGGGGGCCCCGGGAAACATTCAGTACTTC. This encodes CASSQWGAPGNIQYF.